This T cell receptor (beta chain) is from a study of shared clonotypes between healthy human individuals. Regarding the study as a whole: Non-shared clonotypes displayed generation probabilities falling below those of clonotypes present in all four donors.

CDR3 size: 13 residues. Between the trimmed V and J ends, which lost 4 bases and 4 bases, there was a span of 11 bases. Germline V gene lookup returns CDR1 SGDLS and CDR2 YYNGEE. The table came from immunoSEQ multiplex PCR; TCRdb's copy has only in-frame clones and leaves some out. The sample includes over a million clones, 60% to 80% of them seen just once. With regard to this clone: The antigen is not known.

The sequence came from a man between 18 and 35 years old in good health. The rearrangement links TRBV9 to TRBJ1-1; D call uncertain. The sample consisted of memory CD4+ T cells sorted from blood. Subset defined: CD45RA-negative fraction. The CDR3 nucleotides are TGTGCCAGCAGCAACGAACGGGGCACTGAAGCTTTCTTT. The encoded protein is CASSNERGTEAFF.